Listed below are T cell receptor beta chains from one sample, sequenced in a study of cytomegalovirus exposure and HLA in healthy donors. Profiling relied on immunoSEQ multiplex PCR, and the TCRdb table lists in-frame clones only, not all of them. The data hold 140,000 to 150,000 clones, with about four fifths observed a single time. Sequences were obtained from PBMCs. The receptor set was obtained from a woman between 40 and 55 years old in good health and CMV-seropositive. Each CDR3 is given with its conserved first and last residue. Each record gives: V gene, clone size, D gene, J gene, CDR3 DNA, CDR3 protein. D genes are given only for firm matches. A row's size may be missing; if present it is once, few, many or a size class.

V gene: TRBV6-1; clone size: -; D gene: -; J gene: TRBJ2-5; CDR3 DNA: TGTGCCAGCAGTGAGAGTTTCCAGGGGGAGACCCAGTACTTC; CDR3 protein: CASSESFQGETQYF
V gene: TRBV5-6; clone size: once; D gene: -; J gene: TRBJ1-1; CDR3 DNA: TGTGCCAGCAGCTTACAGTTGAACACTGAAGCTTTCTTT; CDR3 protein: CASSLQLNTEAFF
V gene: TRBV7-6; clone size: -; D gene: TRBD2; J gene: TRBJ2-3; CDR3 DNA: TGTGCCAGCAGCTGGGGGGGGTCAGATACGCAGTATTTT; CDR3 protein: CASSWGGSDTQYF
V gene: TRBV15; clone size: -; D gene: TRBD1; J gene: TRBJ2-7; CDR3 DNA: TGTGCCACCAGCGTTAGACAGGGGTTAAGCTCCTACGAGCAGTACTTC; CDR3 protein: CATSVRQGLSSYEQYF
V gene: TRBV5-1; clone size: few; D gene: TRBD1; J gene: TRBJ2-7; CDR3 DNA: TGCGCCAGCAGTTTTGGACAGGGGGTTTCCTACGAGCAGTACTTC; CDR3 protein: CASSFGQGVSYEQYF
V gene: TRBV30; clone size: -; D gene: TRBD1; J gene: TRBJ2-7; CDR3 DNA: TGTGCCGGGCGGGACAGGGGGCTTTACGAGCAGTACTTC; CDR3 protein: CAGRDRGLYEQYF
V gene: TRBV7-6; clone size: once; D gene: TRBD1; J gene: TRBJ2-3; CDR3 DNA: TGTGCCAGCAGCCCAACAGGGGGCCCCACAGATACGCAGTATTTT; CDR3 protein: CASSPTGGPTDTQYF
V gene: TRBV18; clone size: once; D gene: -; J gene: TRBJ1-1; CDR3 DNA: TGTGCCAGCTCACCACCCCAGGGTAGCACTGAAGCTTTCTTT; CDR3 protein: CASSPPQGSTEAFF
V gene: TRBV30; clone size: -; D gene: TRBD1; J gene: TRBJ1-3; CDR3 DNA: TGTGCCTGGAGTGGACAGGGGTCTGGAAACACCATATATTTT; CDR3 protein: CAWSGQGSGNTIYF
V gene: TRBV7-9; clone size: -; D gene: -; J gene: TRBJ2-1; CDR3 DNA: TGTGCCAGCAGCTTAGCGCCAGTGCGGCTCTTC; CDR3 protein: CASSLAPVRLF
V gene: TRBV9; clone size: -; D gene: TRBD1; J gene: TRBJ1-2; CDR3 DNA: TGTGCCAGCAGCGTAGGACCTCGACAGGGAGAATATGGCTACACCTTC; CDR3 protein: CASSVGPRQGEYGYTF
V gene: TRBV7-7; clone size: -; D gene: TRBD2; J gene: TRBJ2-1; CDR3 DNA: TGTGCCAGCAGCTTAGGGGGGAGGGGCGGAAATGAGCAGTTCTTC; CDR3 protein: CASSLGGRGGNEQFF
V gene: TRBV18; clone size: -; D gene: -; J gene: TRBJ2-2; CDR3 DNA: TGTGCCAGCTCACCACCGCCCGGGTTTAACACCGGGGAGCTGTTTTTT; CDR3 protein: CASSPPPGFNTGELFF
V gene: TRBV7-9; clone size: -; D gene: -; J gene: TRBJ2-5; CDR3 DNA: TGTTCCAGCAACACAGTTCAAGAGACCCAGTACTTC; CDR3 protein: CSSNTVQETQYF
V gene: TRBV2; clone size: -; D gene: -; J gene: TRBJ1-5; CDR3 DNA: TGTGCCAGCACTTCAGATAGCAATCAGCCCCAGCATTTT; CDR3 protein: CASTSDSNQPQHF
V gene: TRBV9; clone size: once; D gene: TRBD2; J gene: TRBJ2-2; CDR3 DNA: TGTGCCAGCAGCGTAGCTCGCCTAGCGGGGGGAGGCACCGGGGAGCTGTTTTTT; CDR3 protein: CASSVARLAGGGTGELFF